The 25 T cell receptor beta chains below all came from one sample that was sequenced in a study of T cell responses to AZD1222 COVID-19 vaccine. Sequencing used immunoSEQ multiplex PCR; TCRdb keeps in-frame clones, though not all of them. The sample lists 120,000 or so clones; more than 65% were seen once. Here the sequenced sample was peripheral blood, taken 28 days after the second AZD1222 dose. The receptors come from an adult who received the AZD1222 COVID-19 vaccine.

The chain links TRBV19 to TRBJ1-4, with 7 positions matching TRBD1. Trimming at V came to 6 bases and at J to 7 bases, leaving 8 bases not matched to a gene. Germline V gene data show CDR1 as LNHDA and CDR2 as SQIVND (reference sequence). The CDR3 loop spans 14 amino acids. The CDR3 reads CASSRDRVGEKLFF. The CDR3 nucleotides are TGTGCCAGTAGCCGTGACAGGGTTGGTGAAAAACTGTTTTTT.

V is TRBV7-2 and J is TRBJ1-1; D unresolved. In germline, CDR1 is SGHTA, CDR2 FQGNSA. V gave up 2 bases and J gave up 1 base, with 5 bases separating them. The CDR3 length is 13 residues. For the CDR3, the DNA is TGTGCCAGCAGCTTATCTCAGAACACTGAAGCTTTCTTT. Protein: CASSLSQNTEAFF.

The chain has TRBV2 and TRBJ1-2; no reliable D call. Germline CDR1 and CDR2: SNHLY and FYNNEI. The V and J ends lost 5 bases and 6 bases respectively, with 16 bases between them. This CDR3 has 14 amino acids. DNA for the CDR3: TGTGCCAGCAGTCCCTTCGGGGAAGGGCATGGCTACACCTTC. Translation: CASSPFGEGHGYTF.

This clone was counted a few times. The rearrangement uses TRBV7-2 and TRBJ1-6; a possible D gene is TRBD1 (5 bases). V lost 4 bases and J lost 3, with 10 bases in between. Germline lookup yields CDR1 SGHTA and CDR2 FQGNSA. This CDR3 contains 15 residues. CDR3 coding DNA: TGTGCCAGCAGCTCCGGGGACTTCTATAATTCACCCCTCCACTTT. It specifies CASSSGDFYNSPLHF.

J is TRBJ1-1 and V is TRBV20-1; 8 bases align to TRBD1. This CDR3 is 10 amino acids long. The germline gives CDR1 DFQATT, CDR2 SNEGSKA (reference sequence). CDR3 loop: CITGQGKAFF. The DNA for the CDR3 is TGCATTACCGGACAGGGAAAAGCTTTCTTT.

The gene calls are TRBV10-1 and TRBJ2-3; TRBD2 might be the D (7 bases). The CDR3 covers 14 residues. The germline gives CDR1 WNHNN, CDR2 SYGVQD (reference sequence). The V and J ends lost 6 bases and 6 bases respectively, with 16 bases between them. The CDR3 DNA follows: TGCGCCAGCAGCGCCAAGGGGGGGCTGGATACGCAGTATTTT. Protein product: CASSAKGGLDTQYF.

The CDR3 DNA reads TGTGCCAGCAGCTTGGGAGACAGCACCGGGGAGCTGTTTTTT. This gives the protein CASSLGDSTGELFF. This sequence joins TRBV7-9 and TRBJ2-2; TRBD1 or TRBD2 may be the D gene (5 bases each). Germline-derived CDR1 and CDR2 are SEHNR and FQNEAQ (reference sequence). The CDR3 covers 14 residues. V gave up 3 bases and J gave up 4 bases, with 9 bases separating them.

The V gene is TRBV19, the J gene TRBJ2-1, with 7 bases aligning to TRBD1. This CDR3 has 14 amino acids. V was clipped by 4 bases and J by 5 bases; unmatched bases: 5. Germline-derived CDR1 and CDR2 are LNHDA and SQIVND (reference sequence). The CDR3 sequence is CASSTPGQDNEQFF. The CDR3 DNA follows: TGTGCCAGTAGTACCCCCGGACAGGACAATGAGCAGTTCTTC.

The chain couples TRBV28 to TRBJ2-7, with 14 positions matching TRBD2. Trimming at V came to 9 bases and at J to 3 bases, leaving 4 bases not matched to a gene. CDR1 MDHEN and CDR2 SYDVKM come from the germline V gene. This CDR3 has 14 residues. In nucleotides, the CDR3 is TGTGCCAGTTCGGGACTAGCGGGGGTCTACGAGCAGTACTTC. Translating gives CASSGLAGVYEQYF. The variable domain in full, with the rest retrieved from reference TRBV28 and TRBJ2-7, is DVKVTQSSRYLVKRTGEKVFLECVQDMDHENMFWYRQDPGLGLRLIYFSYDVKMKEKGDIPEGYSVSREKKERFSLILESASTNQTSMYLCASSGLAGVYEQYFGPGTRLTVT.

This clone has only one observation. The V gene is TRBV11-2, the J gene TRBJ2-7; 12 nucleotides match TRBD1. The germline gives CDR1 SGHAT, CDR2 FQNNGV. CDR3 length: 14 amino acids. Trimming at V came to 4 bases and at J to 4 bases, leaving 2 bases not matched to a gene. CDR3 nucleotides: TGTGCCAGCAGCTGGGACAGGGGGCAATACGAGCAGTACTTC. Encoded protein: CASSWDRGQYEQYF.

This clone was recorded a few times. The V call is TRBV28, the J call TRBJ2-7, with TRBD2 matching over 7 bases. Germline CDR1 reads MDHEN; CDR2 reads SYDVKM. The ends lost 2 bases at V and 0 bases at J; junction bases unmatched: 4. The CDR3 is 15 residues long. The CDR3 spells CASSLAGELSYEQYF. CDR3 nucleotides: TGTGCCAGCAGTTTAGCGGGGGAACTCTCCTACGAGCAGTACTTC.

The chain links TRBV24-1 to TRBJ1-2; 7 positions match TRBD1. The CDR3 length is 14 residues. The ends lost 7 bases at V and 6 bases at J; junction bases unmatched: 10. Germline V gene data show CDR1 as KGHDR and CDR2 as SFDVKD. The DNA of the CDR3 is TGTGCCACCAGCCACCCAGGGGGATCAAATGGCTACACCTTC. Translated: CATSHPGGSNGYTF.

The chain has TRBV7-2 and TRBJ1-5; 7 nucleotides match TRBD1. Germline V lookup: CDR1 SGHTA, CDR2 FQGNSA. Trimming removed 1 base from V and 4 bases from J; junction bases left unmatched: 1. The CDR3 spans 14 residues. The CDR3 DNA reads as TGTGCCAGCAGCTTAGGACAGGGAAATCAGCCCCAGCATTTT. Its protein is CASSLGQGNQPQHF.

This clone showed up just a few times. V and J are TRBV7-2 and TRBJ2-2; no definite D call. The length of the CDR3 is 13 residues. Deletions cut 0 bases from V and 7 bases from J, with 6 bases between. Germline CDR1 and CDR2: SGHTA and FQGNSA. The CDR3 bases are TGTGCCAGCAGCTTAGCATGGGGCGGGGAGCTGTTTTTT. Amino acid sequence: CASSLAWGGELFF.

The CDR3: CASSVRPQGVDGELFF. The CDR3 DNA reads as TGTGCCAGCAGCGTACGGCCGCAGGGAGTAGACGGGGAGCTGTTTTTT. V is TRBV9 and J is TRBJ2-2, with D tentatively TRBD1 or TRBD2 (5 bases each). There are 16 residues in the CDR3. V lost 1 base and J 7 bases, leaving 17 bases between the germline ends. Germline V lookup: CDR1 SGDLS, CDR2 YYNGEE.

The chain has TRBV29-1 and TRBJ2-1; no firm D call. CDR1 is SQVTM, CDR2 ANQGSEA, per germline. This CDR3 is built from 10 residues. Trimming shortened V by 4 bases and J by 6 bases, and 4 bases separated the two germline ends. The CDR3 DNA is TGCAGCGTTGTTCGCAATGAGCAGTTCTTC. Amino acids: CSVVRNEQFF.

Only a few counts were recorded for this clone. J is TRBJ1-6 and V is TRBV5-4; perhaps TRBD1 as D (6 bases). The germline V gene has CDR1 SGHNT and CDR2 YYREEE (reference sequence). The CDR3 loop spans 14 amino acids. V lost 5 bases and J lost 8, with 14 bases in between. This CDR3 is CASSYDRRDSPLHF. The DNA for the CDR3 is TGTGCCAGCAGTTATGACAGGAGAGATTCACCCCTCCACTTT.

The gene calls are TRBV13 and TRBJ2-1, with TRBD1 matching 11 bases. Germline CDR1 PRHDT, CDR2 FYEKMQ (reference sequence). Losses at the gene ends were 6 bases for V and 7 bases for J; bases not matched to a gene: 11. The CDR3 totals 16 residues. This CDR3 reads CASRRMFGTGGNEQFF. The DNA for the CDR3 is TGTGCCAGCAGGCGAATGTTCGGGACAGGGGGGAATGAGCAGTTCTTC.

This sequence joins TRBV5-1 and TRBJ1-3; D remains unclear. The CDR3 length is 17 residues. The germline gives CDR1 SGHRS, CDR2 YFSETQ. V lost 0 bases, J lost 2 bases, and 15 bases lay in between. CDR3 residues: CASSLASGNSAGNTIYF. The CDR3 nucleotides are TGCGCCAGCAGCTTGGCCTCGGGGAATTCTGCTGGAAACACCATATATTTT.

The gene calls are TRBV5-1 and TRBJ2-2; TRBD1 or TRBD2 may be the D gene (6 bases each). CDR3 length: 17 amino acids. Trimming pared 0 bases from V and 1 base from J, leaving 13 bases between. Per germline, CDR1 SGHRS and CDR2 YFSETQ. This CDR3 is CASSLGGTRGNTGELFF. Here the CDR3 DNA reads TGCGCCAGCAGCTTGGGCGGGACACGCGGGAACACCGGGGAGCTGTTTTTT.

V gene TRBV19 combines with J gene TRBJ1-2; D not certain. Germline lookup yields CDR1 LNHDA and CDR2 SQIVND (reference sequence). Trimming removed 4 bases from V and 2 bases from J, with 2 bases in between. This CDR3 has 11 amino acids. For the CDR3, the DNA is TGTGCCAGTAGTAGAAACTATGGCTACACCTTC. Protein sequence: CASSRNYGYTF.

The V gene is TRBV7-2, the J gene TRBJ1-5, with no clear D. The germline V gene encodes CDR1 SGHTA and CDR2 FQGNSA. The CDR3 consists of 13 residues. V shed 1 base and J shed 1 base, with 2 bases lying between them. DNA of the CDR3: TGTGCCAGCAGCTTAGAGAGCAATCAGCCCCAGCATTTT. Encoded protein: CASSLESNQPQHF.

Turning to this clone: The junction departs from the called germline gene at one end, perhaps through a read error. The V call is TRBV9, the J call TRBJ1-6, with 7 bases that match TRBD1. The CDR3 extends over 15 amino acids. The germline V gene has CDR1 SGDLS and CDR2 YYNGEE. This chain's CDR3 is CASSRDSSFNSPLHF. In DNA form, the CDR3 reads TGTGCCAGCAGCAGGGACAGTTCCTTTAATTCACCCCTCCACTTT.

This chain connects TRBV19 to TRBJ2-3; a weak D match, TRBD2 (5 bases). The V end was cut by 6 bases, the J end by 4 bases, with 11 bases between. The CDR3 has 13 amino acids. Germline assignment: CDR1 LNHDA and CDR2 SQIVND (reference sequence). The CDR3 loop reads CASRSNGADTQYF. The CDR3 DNA is TGTGCCAGTAGATCGAACGGGGCAGATACGCAGTATTTT.

This clone was detected a few times. The gene calls are TRBV2 and TRBJ2-5, with D unresolved. The CDR3 is 9 amino acids. Germline CDR1 SNHLY, CDR2 FYNNEI. The V end lost 9 bases, the J end lost 5 bases, and 4 bases lay between the germline ends. The CDR3 DNA is TGTGCCAGGGGGGAGACCCAGTACTTC. Translation gives CARGETQYF.